This note documents a single TCR beta chain sequence. The antigen is not known. This specimen comes from a study of Ad26.COV2.S vaccination and SARS-CoV-2 variants. Per the germline V gene, CDR1 is MGHRA and CDR2 is YSYEKL. This CDR3 contains 17 residues. V gave up 0 bases and J gave up 3 bases; unmatched junction bases: 6. Study-level results: Recipients given vaccine exceeded placebo recipients in spike-specific TCR breadth. Reported findings describe substantial breadth in spike-specific CD8+ and CD4+ T cell responses following vaccination. There was a possibility that the TCR breadth and depth analyses underestimated total T cell responses. Similar non-spike TCR breadth was observed in recipients of vaccine and of placebo.

The data were produced by immunoSEQ multiplex PCR, yet TCRdb's version contains in-frame clones alone and is incomplete. The table has 87,000 or so clones, under 90% seen once. The TCR originated in a human donor who had recovered from COVID-19. Source: peripheral blood, taken after recovery from COVID-19. The chain recombines TRBV4-1 with TRBJ2-1; 9 positions match TRBD2. CDR3 nucleotides: TGCGCCAGCAGCCAAGATCGGGCTAGCGGGAACTACAATGAGCAGTTCTTC. It codes for CASSQDRASGNYNEQFF.